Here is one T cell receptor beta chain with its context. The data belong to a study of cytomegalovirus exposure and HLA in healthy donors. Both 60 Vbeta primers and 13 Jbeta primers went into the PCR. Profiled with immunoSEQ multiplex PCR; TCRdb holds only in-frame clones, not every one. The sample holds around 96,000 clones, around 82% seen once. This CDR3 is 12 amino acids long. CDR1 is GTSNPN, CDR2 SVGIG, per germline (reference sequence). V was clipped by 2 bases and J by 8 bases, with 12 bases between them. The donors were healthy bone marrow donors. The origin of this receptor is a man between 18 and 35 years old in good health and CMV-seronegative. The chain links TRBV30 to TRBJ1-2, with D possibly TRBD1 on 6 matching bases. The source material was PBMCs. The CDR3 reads CAWSSQGVGYTF. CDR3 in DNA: TGTGCCTGGAGTTCACAGGGAGTCGGCTACACCTTC.